The 10 T cell receptor beta chains below come from one sample, sequenced in a study of human T cells and chemical hapten exposure. The time point here: patch test 2, 6 weeks after DPC sensitization. The treatment denotes: therapeutic diphenylcyclopropenone sensitization with weekly scalp DPC. The study extracted total RNA from unfractionated whole blood. TCRdb re-derived calls from the RACE reads in MiXCR, one entry per CDR3 protein. The data contain tens of thousands of distinct CDR3 sequences, 9.5% to 10% of them singletons. The material sequenced was whole blood, taken in connection with sensitization to the hapten diphenylcyclopropenone (DPC). The receptors originated from a woman younger than 45 with alopecia areata. Some clones in this sample may be carry-over from other donors' samples.

This clonotype was observed many times. The chain uses TRBV7-2 and TRBJ2-5; the D is unclear. Germline lookup yields CDR1 SGHTA and CDR2 FQGNSA. Trimming took 2 bases from V and 0 from J, leaving 4 bases between them. This CDR3 has 13 amino acids. CDR3 bases: TGTGCCAGCAGCTTACAATACCAAGAGACCCAGTACTTC. This codes for CASSLQYQETQYF.

This clonotype was detected many times. CDR3 nucleotide sequence: TGTGCCAGCAGCCAAGAGGCGTTCTCCGGGGCCAACGTCCTGACTTTC. This translates into CASSQEAFSGANVLTF. The rearrangement joins TRBV3-1 to TRBJ2-6; D gene uncertain. The CDR3 covers 16 residues. V lost 0 bases and J 4 bases, leaving 10 bases between the germline ends. The germline V gene has CDR1 LGHDT and CDR2 YNNKEL (reference sequence).

The table lists this clonotype with many counts. V and J are TRBV18 and TRBJ2-1; 8 positions agree with TRBD2. The germline V gene encodes CDR1 KGHSH and CDR2 LQKENI. Trimming at V came to 3 bases and at J to 1 base, leaving 11 bases not matched to a gene. This CDR3 is built from 18 residues. The CDR3 protein is CASSPYRRGVSSYNEQFF. CDR3 nucleotides: TGTGCCAGCTCACCGTACCGGCGGGGGGTCTCTTCCTACAATGAGCAGTTCTTC.

This clonotype was recorded at least ten times. The chain recombines TRBV30 with TRBJ2-1, with unresolved D. Germline V lookup: CDR1 GTSNPN, CDR2 SVGIG (reference sequence). The CDR3 runs to 17 residues. V lost 2 bases, J lost 0 bases, and 17 bases lay in between. The CDR3 sequence: CAWSPIWRTSSYNEQFF. The DNA for the CDR3 is TGTGCCTGGAGTCCTATCTGGAGAACCAGCTCCTACAATGAGCAGTTCTTC.

The chain combines TRBV5-4 with TRBJ2-7; 9 bases line up with TRBD2. J lost 2 bases, V lost 0 bases, and 0 bases had no gene match. This CDR3 contains 14 residues. Germline CDR1 is SGHNT and CDR2 is YYREEE (reference sequence). For the CDR3, the DNA is TGTGCCAGCAGCTTGGGGACTAGCGCCTACGAGCAGTACTTC. Translation gives CASSLGTSAYEQYF.

This clonotype was counted ten times or more. The J gene is TRBJ1-1, the V gene TRBV7-6; a possible D gene is TRBD1 (6 bases). V lost 1 base and J 5 bases, leaving 14 bases between the germline ends. The CDR3 contains 15 residues. Germline V gene lookup returns CDR1 SGHVS and CDR2 FNYEAQ. The CDR3 region has the DNA TGTGCCAGCAGCTTAGAGGGGGGGGGCGCGACTGAAGCTTTCTTT. It is translated as CASSLEGGGATEAFF.

This clonotype turned up a few times. The V and J genes are TRBV12-5 and TRBJ2-1, with a possible D match to TRBD1 (6 bases). This CDR3 has 13 residues. Trimming cost V 6 bases and J 10 bases, with 16 bases left between them. Germline CDR1 is LGHNT and CDR2 is FRNRAP. This CDR3 is CASGIRLGTEQFF. CDR3 in DNA: TGTGCTAGTGGAATCCGATTAGGGACAGAGCAGTTCTTC.

This chain links TRBV6-5 with TRBJ2-3, with 9 bases aligning to TRBD2. J was trimmed by 5 bases and V by 5 bases; bases with no gene match: 8. Germline-derived CDR1 and CDR2 are MNHEY and SVGAGI. CDR3 length equals 15 residues. CDR3 loop: CASSHLPTSGDTQYF. CDR3 nucleotides: TGTGCCAGCAGTCACCTCCCGACTAGCGGAGATACGCAGTATTTT.

This clonotype was detected a few times. The chain combines TRBV29-1 with TRBJ2-1; TRBD2 matches at 7 bases. The germline V gene has CDR1 SQVTM and CDR2 ANQGSEA. The CDR3 sequence is 12 residues long. After removal of 4 bases from V and 8 bases from J, the junction contained 5 bases not matched to a gene. The CDR3 spells CSVVTGGYEQFF. In nucleotides, the CDR3 is TGCAGCGTTGTAACCGGGGGGTATGAGCAGTTCTTC.

There are many counts of this clonotype. The rearrangement joins TRBV6-4 to TRBJ2-1; unclear D gene. CDR3 length: 16 residues. Germline V gene lookup returns CDR1 MRHNA and CDR2 SNTAGT. Trimming shortened V by 6 bases and J by 0 bases, and 15 bases separated the two germline ends. CDR3 protein: CASSSEPLSSYNEQFF. CDR3 DNA: TGTGCCAGCAGCTCCGAGCCTCTAAGCTCCTACAATGAGCAGTTCTTC.